This TCR beta chain was sequenced for a study of blood T cells in healthy people across ages. V lost 6 bases to trimming and J lost 0 bases, with 9 bases between them. The CDR3 is made up of 14 amino acids. The germline V gene encodes CDR1 MNHEY and CDR2 SVGEGT. A sample-barcoded 5' primer and a J-beta primer mix were used in a second PCR of roughly 7 to 11 cycles. TCRdb analysed the 5' RACE reads with MiXCR anew, one entry per CDR3 protein. Of 540,000 or so distinct CDR3 sequences detected, approximately 25% appear once; the ten largest clones hold 8.7%. As regards this clonotype: Its cognate antigen is unknown.

Study-level findings and limits: Using unsorted PBMCs precluded a conclusive naive versus antigen-experienced comparison. More naive CD4+ cells and higher diversity were found in long-lived than in aged donors.

The same data also went into a second study, on T cells of mothers and their children. Turning to that study: During the second PCR, the M1S primer introduced sample barcodes along with 2-4 random nucleotides. Slightly higher overlap, not significant, was seen in related mother-child pairs than in unrelated pairs.

Specimen: blood. The sequence was obtained from a boy aged 5-17 years in good health. The gene calls are TRBV6-2 or TRBV6-3 and TRBJ2-1; no firm D call. This CDR3 is CASRLSSSYNEQFF. The DNA of the CDR3 is TGTGCCAGCAGGTTATCGAGCTCCTACAATGAGCAGTTCTTC.